This TCR beta chain was identified in a study of T cell responses to AZD1222 COVID-19 vaccine. As to this clone: Its antigen is not identified.

The J segment lost 13 bases and the V segment lost 5 bases, leaving 10 bases of the junction unmatched. Germline CDR1 SGHTA, CDR2 FQGTGA. This CDR3 has 14 residues. Study observations and caveats: Baseline seropositivity characterized only a handful of AZD1222 recipients. No day 14 peak samples; only post-peak repertoires were characterized. Rises in breadth and depth of Spike-specific TCRs came after two AZD1222 doses. The donor cohort was predominantly white British with a female majority, and clonal diversity may have been underestimated.

The table came from immunoSEQ multiplex PCR; TCRdb's copy has only in-frame clones and leaves some out. This table holds 90,000 to 100,000 clones, 85% to 90% found once. Sequenced material: peripheral blood, taken on day 0 of AZD1222 vaccination. The V and J genes are TRBV7-3 and TRBJ1-6; 8 bases are a match to TRBD1. The receptor was derived from an adult in good health. The CDR3 is CASSQQGEGDPLHF. The CDR3 DNA follows: TGTGCCAGCAGCCAACAGGGGGAAGGAGACCCCCTCCACTTT.